The T cell receptor (beta chain) under discussion was sequenced for a study of T cell clonotyping in hematopoietic cell transplantation. Overall study context: Pretransplant recipient samples were taken after cytoreduction. Study-wide points: Graft donor and pretransplant recipient Inverse Simpson Index values predicted broader posttransplant TCR diversity. Pathologically expanded recipient clonotypes increased progressively from day 30 to day 180 as diversity fell.

Concerning this clone: Its antigen is still unknown.

This table comes from immunoSEQ multiplex PCR, and its TCRdb copy is limited to in-frame clones, with some not included. The table shows about 6,800 clones, with almost 90% occurring only once. From germline, CDR1 is GTSNPN and CDR2 SVGIG (reference sequence). The germline V and J ends were trimmed by 1 base and 7 bases, with 5 bases remaining between them. The CDR3 length is 11 residues. Time point: recipient sample about 28 days before transplant, after cytoreduction. Samples: about 28 days before transplant, then days 30, 100 and 180 after. This clonotype originated in a man between 25 and 39 years old with acute myeloid leukemia. Some clones in this sample may be carry-over from other donors' samples. The source material was peripheral blood mononuclear cells, sampled before stem cell transplant. V gene TRBV30 combines with J gene TRBJ1-3; D not certain. The CDR3 protein is CAWSDTNTIYF. For the CDR3, the DNA is TGTGCCTGGAGTGATACGAACACCATATATTTT.